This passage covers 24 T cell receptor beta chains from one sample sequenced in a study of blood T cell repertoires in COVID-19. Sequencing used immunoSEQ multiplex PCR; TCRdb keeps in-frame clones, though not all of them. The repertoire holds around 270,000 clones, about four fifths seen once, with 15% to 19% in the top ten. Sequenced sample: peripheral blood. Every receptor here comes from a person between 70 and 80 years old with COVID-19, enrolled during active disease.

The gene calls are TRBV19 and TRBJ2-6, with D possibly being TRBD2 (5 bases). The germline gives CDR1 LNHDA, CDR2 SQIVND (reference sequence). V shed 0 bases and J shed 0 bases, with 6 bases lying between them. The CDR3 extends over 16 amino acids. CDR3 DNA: TGTGCCAGTAGTATAGAAGGACTCTCTGGGGCCAACGTCCTGACTTTC. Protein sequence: CASSIEGLSGANVLTF.

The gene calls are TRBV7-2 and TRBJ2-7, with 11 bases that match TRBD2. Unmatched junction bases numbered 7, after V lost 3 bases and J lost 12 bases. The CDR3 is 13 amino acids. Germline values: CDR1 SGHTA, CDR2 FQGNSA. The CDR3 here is CASSLPSGGPAYF. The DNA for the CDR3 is TGTGCCAGCAGCTTGCCTAGCGGGGGGCCCGCGTACTTC.

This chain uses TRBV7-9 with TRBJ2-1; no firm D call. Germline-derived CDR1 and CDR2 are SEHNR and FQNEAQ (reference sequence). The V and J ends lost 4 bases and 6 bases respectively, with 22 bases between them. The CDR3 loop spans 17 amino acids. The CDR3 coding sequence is TGTGCCAGCAGCTCGCCTGACCGGGTACAATACGGCAATGAGCAGTTCTTC. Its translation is CASSSPDRVQYGNEQFF.

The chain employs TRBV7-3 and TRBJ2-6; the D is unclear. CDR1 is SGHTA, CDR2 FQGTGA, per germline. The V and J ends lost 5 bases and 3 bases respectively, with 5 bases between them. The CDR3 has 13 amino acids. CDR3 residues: CASSRGGANVLTF. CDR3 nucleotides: TGTGCCAGCAGCCGCGGTGGGGCCAACGTCCTGACTTTC.

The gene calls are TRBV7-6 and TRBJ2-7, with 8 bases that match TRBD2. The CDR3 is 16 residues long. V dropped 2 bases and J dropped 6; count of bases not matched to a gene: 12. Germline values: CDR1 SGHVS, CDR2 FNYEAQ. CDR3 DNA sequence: TGTGCCAGCAGCTTACGAACGGGGGGACTAGGATTCGAGCAGTACTTC. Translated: CASSLRTGGLGFEQYF.

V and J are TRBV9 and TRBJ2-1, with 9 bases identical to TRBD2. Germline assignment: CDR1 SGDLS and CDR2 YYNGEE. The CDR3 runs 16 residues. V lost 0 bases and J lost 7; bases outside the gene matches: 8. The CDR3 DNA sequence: TGTGCCAGCAGCGTAGGGTTAGCGGGAGCTTTGAATGAGCAGTTCTTC. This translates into CASSVGLAGALNEQFF.

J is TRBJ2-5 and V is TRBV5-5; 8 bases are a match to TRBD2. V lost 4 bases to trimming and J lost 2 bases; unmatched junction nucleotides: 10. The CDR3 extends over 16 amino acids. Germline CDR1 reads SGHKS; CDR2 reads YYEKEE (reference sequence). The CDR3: CASSAGKSSGQETQYF. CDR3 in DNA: TGTGCCAGCAGCGCAGGAAAGTCTAGCGGGCAAGAGACCCAGTACTTC.

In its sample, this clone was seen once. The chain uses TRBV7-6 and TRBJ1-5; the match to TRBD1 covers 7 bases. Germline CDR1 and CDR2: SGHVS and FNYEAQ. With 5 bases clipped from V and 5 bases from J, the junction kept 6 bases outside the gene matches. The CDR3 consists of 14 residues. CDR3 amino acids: CASSHRDRDQPQHF. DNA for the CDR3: TGTGCCAGCAGCCACCGGGACAGAGATCAGCCCCAGCATTTT.

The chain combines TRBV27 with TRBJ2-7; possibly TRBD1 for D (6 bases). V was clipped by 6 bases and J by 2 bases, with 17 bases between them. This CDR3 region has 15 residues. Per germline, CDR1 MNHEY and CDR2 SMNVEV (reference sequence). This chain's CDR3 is CASRLRSGQTYEQYF. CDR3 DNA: TGTGCCAGCAGGCTCCGCTCGGGACAAACCTACGAGCAGTACTTC.

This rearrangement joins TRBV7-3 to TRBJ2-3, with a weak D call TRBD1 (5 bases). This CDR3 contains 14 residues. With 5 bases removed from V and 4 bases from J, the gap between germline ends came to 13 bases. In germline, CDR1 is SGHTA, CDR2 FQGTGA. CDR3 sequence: CASSPGGAADTQYF. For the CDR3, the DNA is TGTGCCAGCAGCCCCGGTGGGGCCGCAGATACGCAGTATTTT.

CDR3 amino acids: CASREQGSSYNSPLHF. CDR3 nucleotide sequence: TGTGCCAGCAGAGAACAGGGGAGCTCCTATAATTCACCCCTCCACTTT. The J gene is TRBJ1-6, the V gene TRBV28; TRBD1 agrees at 7 bases. Germline V lookup: CDR1 MDHEN, CDR2 SYDVKM. V shed 6 bases, J shed 0 bases, and the junction held 5 bases outside the gene matches. This CDR3 region has 16 residues.

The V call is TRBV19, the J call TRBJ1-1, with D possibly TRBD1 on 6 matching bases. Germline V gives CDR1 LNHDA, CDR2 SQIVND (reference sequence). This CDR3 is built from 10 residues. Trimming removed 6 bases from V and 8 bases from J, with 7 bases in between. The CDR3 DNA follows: TGTGCCAGTAGCGGGACAGAAGCTTTCTTT. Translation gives CASSGTEAFF.

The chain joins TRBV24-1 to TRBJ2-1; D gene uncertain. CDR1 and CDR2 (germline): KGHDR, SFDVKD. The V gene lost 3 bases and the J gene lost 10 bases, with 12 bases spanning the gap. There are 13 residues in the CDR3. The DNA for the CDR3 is TGTGCCACCAGTGATAGGAGATCGCGGGAGCAGTTCTTC. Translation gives CATSDRRSREQFF.

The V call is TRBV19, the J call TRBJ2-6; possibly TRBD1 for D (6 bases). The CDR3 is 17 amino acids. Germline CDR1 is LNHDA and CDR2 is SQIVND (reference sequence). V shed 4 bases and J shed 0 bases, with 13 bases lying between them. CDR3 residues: CASSRTVFSSGANVLTF. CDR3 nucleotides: TGTGCCAGTAGTAGGACAGTCTTCTCCTCTGGGGCCAACGTCCTGACTTTC.

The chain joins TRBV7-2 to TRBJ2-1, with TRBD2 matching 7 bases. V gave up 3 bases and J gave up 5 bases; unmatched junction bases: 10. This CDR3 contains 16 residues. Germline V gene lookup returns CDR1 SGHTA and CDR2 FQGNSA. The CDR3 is CASSFGLRGVHNEQFF. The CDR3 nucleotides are TGTGCCAGCAGCTTCGGCCTACGGGGGGTCCACAATGAGCAGTTCTTC.

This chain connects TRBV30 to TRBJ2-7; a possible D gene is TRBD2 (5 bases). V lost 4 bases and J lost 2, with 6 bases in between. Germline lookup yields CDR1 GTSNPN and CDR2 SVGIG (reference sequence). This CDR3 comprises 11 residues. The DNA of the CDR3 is TGTGCCTGGAACGGGGCCTACGAGCAGTACTTC. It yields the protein CAWNGAYEQYF.

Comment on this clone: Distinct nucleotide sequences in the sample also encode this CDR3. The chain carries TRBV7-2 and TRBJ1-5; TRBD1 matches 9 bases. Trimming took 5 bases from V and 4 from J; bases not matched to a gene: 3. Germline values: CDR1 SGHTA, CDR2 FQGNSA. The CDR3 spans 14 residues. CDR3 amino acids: CASSPDRGNQPQHF. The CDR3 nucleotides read TGTGCCAGCAGCCCAGACAGGGGGAATCAGCCCCAGCATTTT.

The CDR3 loop is CASSLYTGEEAFF. CDR3 in DNA: TGTGCCAGCAGTTTATATACGGGGGAGGAAGCTTTCTTT. The gene calls are TRBV28 and TRBJ1-1; possibly TRBD1 for D (5 bases). The CDR3 length is 13 residues. V lost 1 base and J lost 8, with 11 bases in between. Germline V gene data show CDR1 as MDHEN and CDR2 as SYDVKM. The full variable domain, rest sourced from reference TRBV28 and TRBJ1-1, is DVKVTQSSRYLVKRTGEKVFLECVQDMDHENMFWYRQDPGLGLRLIYFSYDVKMKEKGDIPEGYSVSREKKERFSLILESASTNQTSMYLCASSLYTGEEAFFGQGTRLTVV.

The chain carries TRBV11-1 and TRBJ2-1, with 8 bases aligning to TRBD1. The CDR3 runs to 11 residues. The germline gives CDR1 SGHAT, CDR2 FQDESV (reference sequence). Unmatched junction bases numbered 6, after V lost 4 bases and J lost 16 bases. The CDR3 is CASSSTDRAFF. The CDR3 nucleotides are TGTGCCAGCAGCTCGACGGACAGGGCTTTCTTC.

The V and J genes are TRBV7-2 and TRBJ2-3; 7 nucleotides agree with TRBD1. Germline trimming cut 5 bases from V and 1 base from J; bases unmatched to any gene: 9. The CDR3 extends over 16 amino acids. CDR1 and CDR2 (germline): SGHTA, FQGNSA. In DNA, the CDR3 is TGTGCCAGCAGCCTCCGGGACAGTAAAGGCACAGATACGCAGTATTTT. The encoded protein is CASSLRDSKGTDTQYF.

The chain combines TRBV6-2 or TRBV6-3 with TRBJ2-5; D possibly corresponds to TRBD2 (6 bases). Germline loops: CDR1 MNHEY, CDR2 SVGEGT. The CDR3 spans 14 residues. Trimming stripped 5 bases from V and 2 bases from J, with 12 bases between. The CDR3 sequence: CASSRWDSQETQYF. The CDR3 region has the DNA TGTGCCAGCAGTCGTTGGGACTCACAAGAGACCCAGTACTTC.

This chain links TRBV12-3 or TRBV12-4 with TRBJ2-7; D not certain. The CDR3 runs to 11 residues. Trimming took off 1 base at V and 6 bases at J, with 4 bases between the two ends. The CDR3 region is CASSLVGEQYF. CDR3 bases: TGTGCCAGCAGTTTAGTCGGCGAGCAGTACTTC.

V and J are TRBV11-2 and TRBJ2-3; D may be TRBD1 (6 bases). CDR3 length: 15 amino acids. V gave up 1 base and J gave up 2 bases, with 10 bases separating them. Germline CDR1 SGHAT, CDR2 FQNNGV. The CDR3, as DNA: TGTGCCAGCAGCTTAGGGTGGGACAACACAGATACGCAGTATTTT. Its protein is CASSLGWDNTDTQYF.

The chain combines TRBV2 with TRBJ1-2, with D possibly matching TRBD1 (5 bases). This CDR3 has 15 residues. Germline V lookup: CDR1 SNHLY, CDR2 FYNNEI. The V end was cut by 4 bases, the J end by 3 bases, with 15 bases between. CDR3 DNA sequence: TGTGCCAGCAGTGTATTACCCGGGGGTGACTATGGCTACACCTTC. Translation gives CASSVLPGGDYGYTF.